This T cell receptor beta chain derives from a study of T cells in Graves' hyperthyroidism and ophthalmopathy. Study at large: Any treatment followed the collection of peripheral blood at initial diagnosis.

This clonotype was picked up a small number of times. RNA transcripts served as the template for amplifying TCR beta CDR3 regions. HTBI primers were employed in a first-round RT-PCR of the TCR CDR3. TCRdb redid the calling of the multiplex PCR reads with MiXCR, one entry per CDR3 protein. This table has approximately 520,000 distinct CDR3 sequences, around 24% appearing once. Individuals with ophthalmopathy presented a Clinical Activity Score of at least 3, a NOSPECS grade of at least 4 and a duration under 3 months. The trim removed 0 bases at V and 2 bases at J, leaving 9 bases unmatched. The CDR3 extends over 17 amino acids. Germline-derived CDR1 and CDR2 are LGHNA and YSLEER.

This chain links TRBV4-3 with TRBJ2-7; TRBD2 matches at 8 bases. The clonotype was recovered from a woman under 40 with Graves' ophthalmopathy. The specimen sequenced was blood. The CDR3 sequence is CASSQDSKRGRTYEQYF. The CDR3 nucleotides are TGCGCCAGCAGCCAAGATTCTAAGCGGGGGCGTACCTACGAGCAGTACTTC.